This T cell receptor (beta chain) was identified during a study of PD-L1 blockade in urothelial cancer. The CDR3 length is 14 residues. The ends were cut back, 3 bases at V and 6 bases at J, with 12 bases in the middle. Germline V gives CDR1 KGHSH, CDR2 LQKENI. Time point in this sample: pretreatment peripheral blood. The table came from immunoSEQ multiplex PCR; TCRdb's copy has only in-frame clones and leaves some out. The sample consists of 65,000 to 80,000 clones, roughly nine tenths of them appearing once. This sample comprised PBMCs, obtained around atezolizumab (anti-PD-L1) treatment. The chain combines TRBV18 with TRBJ2-4; the D gene is possibly TRBD2 (6 bases). The TCR comes from a man in his 70s with urothelial cancer. The CDR3 nucleotides read TGTGCCAGCTCACCTCTCGGGAGTTTAAACATTCAGTACTTC. Its translation is CASSPLGSLNIQYF.